The T cell receptor (beta chain) under discussion was sequenced for a study of T cells in Graves' hyperthyroidism and ophthalmopathy. In germline, CDR1 is MNHNS, CDR2 SASEGT. With V trimmed by 6 bases and J by 2 bases, 6 bases remained unmatched. The CDR3 is made up of 15 amino acids. Aged 18 to 65, the patients had hyperthyroidism that was newly diagnosed and had lasted under 2 months. RNA transcripts gave rise to amplified TCR beta CDR3 regions. HTBI primers were employed in a first-round RT-PCR of the TCR CDR3. MiXCR, applied by TCRdb to the multiplex PCR reads, yields one record per CDR3 protein. The data hold a few hundred thousand distinct CDR3 sequences, with 15% to 20% observed a single time. This clonotype turned up a few times.

The TCR comes from a woman in her 50s with Graves' hyperthyroidism. Sequenced material: blood. The J gene is TRBJ2-3, the V gene TRBV6-1; 9 bases are a match to TRBD1. The CDR3 coding sequence is TGTGCCAGCAGAGGGGACAGGGCCATCACAGATACGCAGTATTTT. This translates into CASRGDRAITDTQYF.